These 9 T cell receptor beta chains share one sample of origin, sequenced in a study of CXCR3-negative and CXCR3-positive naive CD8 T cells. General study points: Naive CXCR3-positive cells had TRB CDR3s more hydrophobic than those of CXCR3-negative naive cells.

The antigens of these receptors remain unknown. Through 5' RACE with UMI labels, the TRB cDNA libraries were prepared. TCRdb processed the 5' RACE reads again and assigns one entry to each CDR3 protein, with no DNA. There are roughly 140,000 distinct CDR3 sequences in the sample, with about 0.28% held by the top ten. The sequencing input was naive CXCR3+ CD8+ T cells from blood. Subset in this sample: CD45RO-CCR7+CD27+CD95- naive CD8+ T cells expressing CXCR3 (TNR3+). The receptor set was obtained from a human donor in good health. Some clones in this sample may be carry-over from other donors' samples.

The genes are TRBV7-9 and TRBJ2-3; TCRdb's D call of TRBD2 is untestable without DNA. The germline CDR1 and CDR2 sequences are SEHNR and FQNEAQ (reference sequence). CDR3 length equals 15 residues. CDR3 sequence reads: CASSPSGESTDTQYF.

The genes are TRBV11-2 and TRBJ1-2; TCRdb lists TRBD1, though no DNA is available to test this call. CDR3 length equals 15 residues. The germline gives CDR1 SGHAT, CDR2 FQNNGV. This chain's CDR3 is CASSQGQGVGYGYTF.

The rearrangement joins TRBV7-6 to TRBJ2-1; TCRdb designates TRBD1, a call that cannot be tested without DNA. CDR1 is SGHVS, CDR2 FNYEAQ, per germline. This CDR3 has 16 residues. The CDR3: CASSIYRGSSYNEQFF.

The CDR3 loop reads CASSTLRNRASGELFF. The rearrangement joins TRBV28 to TRBJ2-2; the TRBD1 assignment by TCRdb is unverifiable without DNA. CDR1 and CDR2 from the germline V gene are MDHEN and SYDVKM. This CDR3 contains 16 residues.

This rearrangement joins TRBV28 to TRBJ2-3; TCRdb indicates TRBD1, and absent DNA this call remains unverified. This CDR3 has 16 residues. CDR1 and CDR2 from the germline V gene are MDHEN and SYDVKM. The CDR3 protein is CASSFRDRGRTDTQYF.

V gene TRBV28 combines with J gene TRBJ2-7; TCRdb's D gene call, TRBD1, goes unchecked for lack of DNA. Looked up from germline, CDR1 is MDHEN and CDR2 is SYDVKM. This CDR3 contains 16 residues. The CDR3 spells CASTNPRGGAPFEQYF.

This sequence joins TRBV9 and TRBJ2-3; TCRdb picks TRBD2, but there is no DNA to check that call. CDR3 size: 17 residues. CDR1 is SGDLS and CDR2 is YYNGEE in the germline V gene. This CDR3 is CASSVGAAGVNTDTQYF.

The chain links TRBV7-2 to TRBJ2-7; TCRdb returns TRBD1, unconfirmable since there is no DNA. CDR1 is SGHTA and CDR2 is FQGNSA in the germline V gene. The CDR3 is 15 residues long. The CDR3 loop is CASSPGTGIVYEQYF.

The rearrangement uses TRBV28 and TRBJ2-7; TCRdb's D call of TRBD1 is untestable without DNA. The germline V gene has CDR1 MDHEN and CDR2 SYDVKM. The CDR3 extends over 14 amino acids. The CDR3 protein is CASRDRDFSYEQYF.